The present TCR beta chain was sequenced within a study of blood T cell repertoires in COVID-19. At the level of the study: The analysed material was cDNA or gDNA that came from T cells, B-cell-depleted T cells, or PBMCs.

This CDR3 is built from 15 residues. V dropped 2 bases and J dropped 6; count of bases not matched to a gene: 10. CDR1 is SGHTA and CDR2 is FQGNSA in the germline V gene. Produced via immunoSEQ multiplex PCR; TCRdb's table is partial and in-frame only. This table holds roughly 90,000 clones, approximately 86% found once. Sample: peripheral blood. This TCR derives from a human donor in a cohort sampled during active COVID-19. The V call is TRBV7-2, the J call TRBJ2-7, with 7 bases lining up with TRBD1. The CDR3 sequence is CASSLIGTEESEQYF. CDR3 in DNA: TGTGCCAGCAGCTTAATCGGGACAGAGGAGTCCGAGCAGTACTTC.